Shown below are 19 T cell receptor beta chains from a single sample sequenced in a study of CD8 T cells in ankylosing spondylitis. TCRdb re-analysed the 5' RACE reads in MiXCR, keeping a single row per CDR3 protein. The table lists over 30,000 distinct CDR3 sequences, about an eighth of them singletons. Sequencing used synovial fluid, either unsorted or a sorted T cell fraction (not recorded which). The receptors originated from a male donor with ankylosing spondylitis.

This clonotype was counted between two and nine times. The chain recombines TRBV20-1 with TRBJ2-3, with 9 positions matching TRBD1. The J segment lost 4 bases and the V segment lost 8 bases, leaving 22 bases of the junction unmatched. This CDR3 spans 18 amino acids. The germline CDR1 and CDR2 sequences are DFQATT and SNEGSKA (reference sequence). Written as DNA, the CDR3 is TGCAGTCGAAAGTATACCCCCGGACAGGGGCCAGCAGCAGATACGCAGTATTTT. Its protein product is CSRKYTPGQGPAADTQYF.

CDR3 region: CSARVTGGIEQYF. DNA for the CDR3: TGCAGTGCTAGAGTGACAGGGGGCATCGAGCAGTACTTC. This chain uses TRBV20-1 with TRBJ2-7; 10 nucleotides match TRBD1. CDR1 is DFQATT, CDR2 SNEGSKA, per germline (reference sequence). This CDR3 region has 13 residues. V was pared by 1 base and J by 6 bases, with 3 bases of the junction left unmatched.

This clonotype was recorded at least ten times. The chain has TRBV4-2 and TRBJ1-2; 10 nucleotides agree with TRBD1. With V trimmed by 0 bases and J by 6 bases, 7 bases remained unmatched. This CDR3 is 16 amino acids long. Germline lookup yields CDR1 LGHNA and CDR2 YNFKEQ. CDR3: CASSQDRQGASHGYTF. CDR3 sequence (DNA): TGTGCCAGCAGCCAAGACCGACAGGGGGCAAGCCATGGCTACACCTTC.

This clonotype was seen at least ten times. V usage is TRBV4-3 and J usage is TRBJ2-7, with 9 bases fitting TRBD1. The CDR3 is 16 residues long. V was clipped by 0 bases and J by 5 bases; unmatched bases: 8. CDR1 is LGHNA, CDR2 YSLEER, per germline. CDR3: CASSQDWGQGTHEQYF. The CDR3 nucleotides read TGCGCCAGCAGCCAAGATTGGGGACAGGGAACCCACGAGCAGTACTTC.

This clonotype was counted a few times. The V and J genes are TRBV19 and TRBJ1-2; perhaps TRBD1 as D (6 bases). Germline V gene lookup returns CDR1 LNHDA and CDR2 SQIVND (reference sequence). The germline V and J ends were trimmed by 3 bases and 4 bases, with 12 bases remaining between them. This CDR3 contains 14 residues. CDR3 DNA sequence: TGTGCCAGTAGTATCCAACAGGGTGGCTATGGCTACACCTTC. It is translated as CASSIQQGGYGYTF.

This chain connects TRBV9 to TRBJ1-1; D is unresolved. Germline loops: CDR1 SGDLS, CDR2 YYNGEE. V was clipped by 3 bases and J by 5 bases, with 11 bases between them. The CDR3 is made up of 13 amino acids. Here the CDR3 reads CASSAEGGTEAFF. DNA of the CDR3: TGTGCCAGCAGCGCTGAGGGAGGGACTGAAGCTTTCTTT.

This clonotype was detected ten times or more. This chain uses TRBV19 with TRBJ2-1, with 10 bases identical to TRBD2. Germline CDR1 is LNHDA and CDR2 is SQIVND (reference sequence). Trimming cost V 5 bases and J 7 bases; bases outside gene matches: 8. The CDR3 is 15 amino acids. CDR3 protein: CASSPAGGPGNEQFF. The CDR3 nucleotides are TGTGCCAGTAGTCCAGCGGGAGGGCCTGGGAATGAGCAGTTCTTC.

The rearrangement joins TRBV6-1 to TRBJ1-2; 8 nucleotides line up with TRBD1. Germline lookup yields CDR1 MNHNS and CDR2 SASEGT. V lost 6 bases and J lost 3; bases outside the gene matches: 6. The CDR3 contains 14 residues. CDR3 sequence (DNA): TGTGCCAGCAGGGGACAGGAAAGGGACTATGGCTACACCTTC. Protein: CASRGQERDYGYTF.

This clonotype was counted at least ten times. The rearrangement joins TRBV9 to TRBJ2-7, with 8 bases lining up with TRBD1. The V and J ends lost 8 bases and 4 bases, in that order; junction bases with no gene match: 5. Per germline, CDR1 SGDLS and CDR2 YYNGEE. The CDR3 loop spans 12 amino acids. This chain's CDR3 is CASGQGVYEQYF. The CDR3, as DNA: TGTGCCAGTGGACAGGGAGTTTACGAGCAGTACTTC.

This clonotype was recorded at least ten times. This rearrangement joins TRBV18 to TRBJ2-5; D call uncertain. The V and J ends lost 6 bases and 5 bases respectively, with 10 bases between them. The CDR3 sequence is 12 residues long. Germline V gene data show CDR1 as KGHSH and CDR2 as LQKENI. CDR3 coding DNA: TGTGCCAGCTCCACACCGATTGAGACCCAGTACTTC. Encoded protein: CASSTPIETQYF.

The chain recombines TRBV6-1 with TRBJ2-3, with TRBD2 identical over 10 bases. The CDR3 length is 17 residues. Losses at the gene ends were 6 bases for V and 2 bases for J; bases not matched to a gene: 11. Germline CDR1 reads MNHNS; CDR2 reads SASEGT. The CDR3: CASSPLTGTSVTDTQYF. The CDR3 nucleotides are TGTGCCAGCAGCCCTTTGACCGGGACTAGCGTCACAGATACGCAGTATTTT.

This clonotype was found many times. The genes are TRBV9 and TRBJ1-5; D is possibly TRBD1 (6 bases). Germline V gives CDR1 SGDLS, CDR2 YYNGEE. This CDR3 is built from 15 residues. The V gene lost 4 bases and the J gene lost 4 bases, with 15 bases spanning the gap. The CDR3 loop reads CASSKQGGRNQPQHF. CDR3 sequence (DNA): TGTGCCAGCAGCAAACAGGGTGGGAGAAATCAGCCCCAGCATTTT.

The CDR3 bases are TGCAGTGCTAGCCCGCAAGGGTCCGACGAGCAGTACTTC. It codes for CSASPQGSDEQYF. The V and J genes are TRBV20-1 and TRBJ2-7, with unresolved D. Germline V gene sequence: CDR1 DFQATT, CDR2 SNEGSKA (reference sequence). The CDR3 is 13 amino acids. Trimming left V 3 bases short and J 5 bases short, with 14 bases between.

The rearrangement uses TRBV5-4 and TRBJ2-2; 7 positions agree with TRBD1. The CDR3 length is 15 residues. The germline V gene encodes CDR1 SGHNT and CDR2 YYREEE (reference sequence). The trim removed 7 bases at V and 2 bases at J, leaving 8 bases unmatched. The CDR3 DNA is TGTGCCAGCGCAAAAGGACAGGCCAACACCGGGGAGCTGTTTTTT. It codes for CASAKGQANTGELFF.

Many counts were recorded for this clonotype. CDR3: CASSPNHDQPQHF. CDR3 nucleotides: TGTGCCAGCAGTCCTAACCACGATCAGCCCCAGCATTTT. V gene TRBV28 combines with J gene TRBJ1-5; D is uncertain. The CDR3 has 13 residues. Germline V gene data show CDR1 as MDHEN and CDR2 as SYDVKM. V was clipped by 5 bases and J by 5 bases, with 10 bases between them.

This clonotype was picked up a small number of times. The genes are TRBV15 and TRBJ2-3, with 8 bases matching TRBD1. Looked up from germline, CDR1 is LNHNV and CDR2 is YYDKDF (reference sequence). V shed 0 bases and J 4 bases; nucleotides not matched to a gene: 3. The CDR3 loop spans 15 amino acids. CDR3 bases: TGTGCCACCAGCAGAGACGGCAGGGGGCCAGATACGCAGTATTTT. Protein: CATSRDGRGPDTQYF.

V and J are TRBV12-2 and TRBJ2-7; the table names TRBD1, a call not compared with the DNA. TRBV12-2 is marked as a pseudogene. The CDR3 loop spans 15 amino acids. The DNA of the CDR3 is TGTGCAAGTCGCTGTCCAGGGGCAGGGTACTACGAGCAGTACTTC. Its translation: CASRCPGAGYYEQYF.

This clonotype was detected only a few times. The chain uses TRBV4-2 and TRBJ2-6, with TRBD2 as a possible D gene (5 bases). The CDR3 has 17 residues. Germline loops: CDR1 LGHNA, CDR2 YNFKEQ. V lost 1 base and J lost 4, with 14 bases in between. The CDR3 nucleotides read TGTGCCAGCAGCCAAGTAGGGTGGGAGAGGGGGGCCAACGTCCTGACTTTC. Translating gives CASSQVGWERGANVLTF.

This clonotype was detected only a few times. J is TRBJ1-1 and V is TRBV7-9, with D unresolved. V was cut by 5 bases and J by 2 bases, with 15 bases left in between. The CDR3 contains 15 residues. Germline CDR1 SEHNR, CDR2 FQNEAQ (reference sequence). CDR3 nucleotide sequence: TGTGCCAGCAGCAACAGCCGCGACACCAACACTGAAGCTTTCTTT. The encoded protein is CASSNSRDTNTEAFF.